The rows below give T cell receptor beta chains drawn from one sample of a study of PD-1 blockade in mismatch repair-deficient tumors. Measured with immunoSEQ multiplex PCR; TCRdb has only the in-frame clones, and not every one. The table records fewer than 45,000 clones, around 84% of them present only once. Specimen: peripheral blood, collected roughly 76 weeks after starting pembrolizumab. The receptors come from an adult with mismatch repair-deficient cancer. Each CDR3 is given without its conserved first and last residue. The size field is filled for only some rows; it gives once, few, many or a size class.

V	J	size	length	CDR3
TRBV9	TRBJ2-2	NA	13	ASSVASGASGELF
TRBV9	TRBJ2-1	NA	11	ASSVGPPLKQF
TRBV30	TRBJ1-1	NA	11	AWSGGDGNEAF
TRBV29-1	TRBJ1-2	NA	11	SGTHGGGYGYT
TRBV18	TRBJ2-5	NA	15	ASSPPRTSGSQETQY
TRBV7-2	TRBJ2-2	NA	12	ASSARTGAGELF
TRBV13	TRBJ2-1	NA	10	ASSLVDSEQF
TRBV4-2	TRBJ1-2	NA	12	ASSQGGAGDGYT
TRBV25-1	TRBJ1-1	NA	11	ASSETGGTEAF
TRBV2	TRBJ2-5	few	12	ASSQTGHQETQY
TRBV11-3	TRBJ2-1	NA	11	ASSLLAHNEQF
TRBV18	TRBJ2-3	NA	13	ASSPSRDREDTQY
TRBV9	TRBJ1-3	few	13	ASSVDPFRENTIY
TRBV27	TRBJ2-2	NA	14	ASSPNGGVGTGELF
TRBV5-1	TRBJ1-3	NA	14	ASSLAYGSSGNTIY
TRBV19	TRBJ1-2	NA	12	ASSRYDLNYGYT
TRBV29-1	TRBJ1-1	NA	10	SVRTGNTEAF
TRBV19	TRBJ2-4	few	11	ASQDKAKNIQY
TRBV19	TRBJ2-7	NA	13	ASSIAGDSSYEQY
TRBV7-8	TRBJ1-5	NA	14	ASSSAPTGKGQPQH
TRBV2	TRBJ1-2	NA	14	ASRNPLDSANYGYT